This T cell receptor beta chain was found in a study of identical twins (dated by TCRdb to about 2016). With regard to the full study: To test whether fetal clonotypes persist, the study used deep sequencing on TCR alpha and beta repertoires from monozygotic twins, unrelated adults of various ages, and cord blood. To rule out contamination, the twin experiments were replicated at different times with different library preparation protocols. What the study reported, not specific to this receptor: Abundant cord blood beta clonotypes had fewer insertions, young adult naive repertoires showed a similar but weaker trend, and memory repertoires showed no such trend. Out-of-frame TCR alpha sequences shared between twins showed an excess of low generation-probability sequences compared with coincidental sharing between unrelated individuals. In monozygotic twins, out-of-frame TCR alpha sharing was systematically underestimated by recombination models, although the models agreed with sharing between unrelated individuals. In beta out-of-frame sequences, excess twin sharing was weaker, because having fewer shared sequences lowered the signal-to-noise ratio. Zero-insertion analyses could be partly confounded by invariant T cells such as MAIT and iNKT, though diverse VJ usage argued against such confounding for most clonotypes. Because the same donors could not be followed over many years, the conclusions depended on cross-sectional statistical analysis.

Concerning this clonotype itself: Its antigen target is currently unknown. Nothing much larger sits one base from this clone, and base qualities are not available.

Library generation was performed with 5' RACE. Instrument used: Illumina HiSeq 2000. Template switching introduced a universal primer binding site; the final cDNA contained a unique molecular identifier, enabling accurate counting of TCR cDNA molecules. Specific primers in the conserved constant-segment region were used to synthesize first-strand cDNA for TCR alpha and beta chains. To control for contamination, each cDNA library was double barcoded with a SMART-Mk sample barcode plus Illumina barcodes. TruSeq adapter sequences along with Illumina sample barcodes were introduced in two successive PCR steps. The TCR alpha and beta cDNA libraries were sequenced on the Illumina HiSeq platform using custom primers. The authors' analysis ran thus. Unique molecular identifiers were extracted from raw reads with MiGEC, and CDR3 positions were determined with MiXCR. Recombination models were inferred per individual with the repgenHMM and IGoR tools using an EM algorithm. Shared clonotypes were analyzed with the tcR package in R, and sharing was normalized by the product of cloneset sizes. To study raw recombination without the effects of thymic and clonal selection, out-of-frame nonproductive sequences were analyzed. In TCRdb, the public reads were trimmed at Q25 with fastp and aligned with MiXCR, with productive beta chains retained. One record per CDR3 amino acid sequence lists the most common genes and DNA. The V and J calls here are based on TCRdb, not the publication. The sample records about 810,000 distinct CDR3 sequences, approximately 13% of which are singletons. Around 1.6% of the sample goes to the ten largest clones.

Every donor was a healthy Caucasian. The twin cohort comprised three pairs of female monozygotic twins, all aged about 18 to 30 years. Peripheral blood mononuclear cells were used as the source from which RNA for TCR libraries was isolated. The CDR3 starts with the cysteine, ends with the phenylalanine, and has 15 residues. Only CDR3 DNA is held: 45 bases, read in frame from base 1. The germline V and J ends show losses of 1 base and 8 bases respectively, and no gene match explains 6 bases of the junction. Sequences SGHKS (CDR1) and YYEKEE (CDR2) are obtained from the germline V gene (reference sequence). The sample was also reused in another study, on yellow fever vaccine responses in identical twins. Per the second study: The authors reported that the T cell response to vaccination in identical twins appeared partly convergent and partly personalized. Focusing on identical twins, the study followed the T cell clones that responded to the vaccine, and did so with precision.

Sequenced sample: PBMCs. The origin of this receptor is a woman aged 18-29 years in good health. Here the chain combines TRBV5-5 and TRBJ2-1; 10 bases in the junction line up with TRBD2. DNA sequence: TGTGCCAGCAGCTTGAGGGCTAGCGGGAGTTATGAGCAGTTCTTC. Translated, it reads CASSLRASGSYEQFF.